This T cell receptor (beta chain) was sequenced for a study of T cell responses to AZD1222 COVID-19 vaccine. Turning to this clone: Its antigen is undetermined.

V was pared by 4 bases and J by 0 bases, with 12 bases between. In germline, CDR1 is LGHDT, CDR2 YNNKEL (reference sequence). The CDR3 has 15 amino acids. General study findings and limits: The donor cohort was predominantly white British with a female majority, and clonal diversity may have been underestimated. Breadth and depth of Spike-specific TCRs rose after two AZD1222 doses. Baseline testing showed seropositivity in only a handful of AZD1222 recipients. Sampling captured repertoires only after the peak T cell response.

Some clones are missing from TCRdb's copy, which holds only in-frame ones; the method was immunoSEQ multiplex PCR. The sample holds about 150,000 clones; 70% to 90% are singletons and the top ten take approximately 1%. This TCR was sampled from an adult who received the AZD1222 COVID-19 vaccine. Material: peripheral blood, obtained 28 days after the second AZD1222 dose. V and J are TRBV3-1 (or the pseudogene TRBV3-2) and TRBJ1-1, with D possibly being TRBD1 (5 bases). CDR3 sequence (DNA): TGTGCCAGCAGCCCCGGGGCCTCCTTGAACACTGAAGCTTTCTTT. It codes for CASSPGASLNTEAFF.